The rows below give T cell receptor beta chains drawn from one sample of a study of cytomegalovirus exposure and HLA in healthy donors. Sequencing used immunoSEQ multiplex PCR; TCRdb keeps in-frame clones, though not all of them. This sample yields about 140,000 clones, of which around 85% are seen a single time; roughly 4% belongs to the top ten. Sequencing was done on a sample of PBMCs. The origin of the receptors is a man in his forties in good health and CMV-seropositive. CDR3s include the opening cysteine and the closing phenylalanine or tryptophan. Fields, in order: J gene, clone size, D gene, V gene, CDR3 DNA, CDR3 protein. A D gene is named only where the DNA matches it firmly. Expanded clones get a size class; other rows say once, few or many, or leave the size out.

j_gene: TRBJ1-2
abundance: NA
d_gene: NA
v_gene: TRBV7-9
CDR3nt: TGTGCCAGCAGCTTGGGCCCCACCGGTGGCTACACCTTC
CDR3aa: CASSLGPTGGYTF

j_gene: TRBJ2-5
abundance: NA
d_gene: TRBD1
v_gene: TRBV18
CDR3nt: TGTGCCAGCTCAAGGGACAGACACTGGGCAAGGGAGACCCAGTACTTC
CDR3aa: CASSRDRHWARETQYF

j_gene: TRBJ1-3
abundance: NA
d_gene: NA
v_gene: TRBV10-1
CDR3nt: TGCGCCAGCAGGGACAGCCGAAAGTTT
CDR3aa: CASRDSRKF

j_gene: TRBJ1-1
abundance: once
d_gene: NA
v_gene: TRBV15
CDR3nt: TGTGCCACCAGCAGAGATCAGGTTATGAACACTGAAGCTTTCTTT
CDR3aa: CATSRDQVMNTEAFF

j_gene: TRBJ2-6
abundance: NA
d_gene: NA
v_gene: TRBV4-1
CDR3nt: TGCGCCAGCAGCTACAAGAAACAGGTCTCTGGGGCCAACGTCCTGACTTTC
CDR3aa: CASSYKKQVSGANVLTF

j_gene: TRBJ2-1
abundance: few
d_gene: NA
v_gene: TRBV7-9
CDR3nt: TGTGCCAGCAGCTCACGGGACAAGGACTACAATGAGCAGTTCTTC
CDR3aa: CASSSRDKDYNEQFF

j_gene: TRBJ2-1
abundance: NA
d_gene: TRBD2
v_gene: TRBV7-3
CDR3nt: TGTGCCAGCAGCTCCGGAGCGGGGGAGCAGTTCTTC
CDR3aa: CASSSGAGEQFF

j_gene: TRBJ2-7
abundance: NA
d_gene: NA
v_gene: TRBV7-9
CDR3nt: TGTGCCAGCAGCTCTAGGCACCACGAGCAGTACTTC
CDR3aa: CASSSRHHEQYF

j_gene: TRBJ2-7
abundance: NA
d_gene: NA
v_gene: TRBV27
CDR3nt: TGTGCCAGCAGTTCAGTATGGCAGTACTTC
CDR3aa: CASSSVWQYF

j_gene: TRBJ2-1
abundance: once
d_gene: TRBD2
v_gene: TRBV11-3
CDR3nt: TGTGCCAGCAGCTCCACTAGTGGGAAGCGGGGGTGGGGTGAGCAGTTCTTC
CDR3aa: CASSSTSGKRGWGEQFF

j_gene: TRBJ1-6
abundance: NA
d_gene: NA
v_gene: TRBV19
CDR3nt: TGTGCCAGTAGTACTCAGGTAGTACCTTCACCCCTCCACTTT
CDR3aa: CASSTQVVPSPLHF

j_gene: TRBJ1-3
abundance: NA
d_gene: TRBD1
v_gene: TRBV7-8
CDR3nt: TGTGCCAGCAGCGCCCGACAGGGTATGGCCATATATTTT
CDR3aa: CASSARQGMAIYF

j_gene: TRBJ1-2
abundance: NA
d_gene: TRBD1
v_gene: TRBV10-3
CDR3nt: TGTGCCACCACCCCACAGGGGAATAACTATGGCTACACCTTC
CDR3aa: CATTPQGNNYGYTF

j_gene: TRBJ2-1
abundance: NA
d_gene: TRBD2
v_gene: TRBV11-2
CDR3nt: TGTGCCAGCAGCTTCGGGACTATCTACAATGAGCAGTTCTTC
CDR3aa: CASSFGTIYNEQFF

j_gene: TRBJ2-3
abundance: NA
d_gene: TRBD1
v_gene: TRBV25-1
CDR3nt: TGTGCCAGCAGTGAAGTTAGGACAGGCGGGAGCACAGATACGCAGTATTTT
CDR3aa: CASSEVRTGGSTDTQYF

j_gene: TRBJ1-6
abundance: NA
d_gene: NA
v_gene: TRBV6-5
CDR3nt: TGTGCCAGCAGAGTTGAACAGGGTTCACCCCTCCACTTT
CDR3aa: CASRVEQGSPLHF

j_gene: TRBJ2-2
abundance: NA
d_gene: TRBD1
v_gene: TRBV30
CDR3nt: TGTGCCTGGAGTAGGGGGCACACCGGGGAGCTGTTTTTT
CDR3aa: CAWSRGHTGELFF

j_gene: TRBJ1-1
abundance: NA
d_gene: TRBD1
v_gene: TRBV5-1
CDR3nt: TGCGCCAGCAGCCCCGGGACAGGGGGCGCGGGCACTGAAGCTTTCTTT
CDR3aa: CASSPGTGGAGTEAFF

j_gene: TRBJ1-2
abundance: NA
d_gene: NA
v_gene: TRBV5-4
CDR3nt: TGTGCCAGCAGCCTCGGTGGCAGGGGAATTTCGGCTAACTATGGCTACACCTTC
CDR3aa: CASSLGGRGISANYGYTF

j_gene: TRBJ1-6
abundance: NA
d_gene: NA
v_gene: TRBV6-6
CDR3nt: TGTGCCAGCAGTCGTTCCGGGGTCCTCCACTTT
CDR3aa: CASSRSGVLHF

j_gene: TRBJ1-5
abundance: NA
d_gene: NA
v_gene: TRBV18
CDR3nt: TGTGCCAGCTCACCACCTTCAGGGGTGGCTCAGCCCCAGCATTTT
CDR3aa: CASSPPSGVAQPQHF

j_gene: TRBJ2-7
abundance: NA
d_gene: TRBD1
v_gene: TRBV5-1
CDR3nt: TGCGCCAGCAGCTTGGCTGGGACAGGGGGACACGAGCAGTACTTC
CDR3aa: CASSLAGTGGHEQYF

j_gene: TRBJ1-1
abundance: NA
d_gene: NA
v_gene: TRBV29-1
CDR3nt: TGCAGCGTTGCAGGGAGGTTTACTGAAGCTTTCTTT
CDR3aa: CSVAGRFTEAFF

j_gene: TRBJ1-6
abundance: NA
d_gene: TRBD1
v_gene: TRBV2
CDR3nt: TGTGCCAGCAGTGGGGGGGCAGGACAGGTCGCCTCACCCCTCCACTTT
CDR3aa: CASSGGAGQVASPLHF

j_gene: TRBJ2-7
abundance: NA
d_gene: NA
v_gene: TRBV10-1
CDR3nt: TGCGCCAGCAGTCTCAAGGGGTACACGTACGAGCAGTACTTC
CDR3aa: CASSLKGYTYEQYF

j_gene: TRBJ1-5
abundance: NA
d_gene: NA
v_gene: TRBV7-6
CDR3nt: TGTGCCAGCAGCGGGGCCCCTGTGGGCAATCAGCCCCAGCATTTT
CDR3aa: CASSGAPVGNQPQHF

j_gene: TRBJ1-1
abundance: NA
d_gene: TRBD1
v_gene: TRBV28
CDR3nt: TGTGCCAGCAGTGTGGACAGGCCATCCAATAAAGCTTTCTTT
CDR3aa: CASSVDRPSNKAFF

j_gene: TRBJ2-7
abundance: NA
d_gene: TRBD2
v_gene: TRBV7-9
CDR3nt: TGTGCCAGCAATTTCGGGGGGTCCTCCTACGAGCAGTACTTC
CDR3aa: CASNFGGSSYEQYF

j_gene: TRBJ1-1
abundance: NA
d_gene: NA
v_gene: TRBV2
CDR3nt: TGTGCCAGCATAAGGGGGAGACCTGAAGCTTTCTTT
CDR3aa: CASIRGRPEAFF

j_gene: TRBJ2-1
abundance: NA
d_gene: TRBD2
v_gene: TRBV7-2
CDR3nt: TGTGCCAGCAGCGCTCCGGGACTAGCGGGTAATGAGCAGTTCTTC
CDR3aa: CASSAPGLAGNEQFF

j_gene: TRBJ2-5
abundance: NA
d_gene: TRBD2
v_gene: TRBV5-1
CDR3nt: TGCGCCAGCAACTATCCGGGAGCGGGAGAAGAGACCCAGTACTTC
CDR3aa: CASNYPGAGEETQYF

j_gene: TRBJ2-3
abundance: once
d_gene: TRBD2
v_gene: TRBV2
CDR3nt: TGTGCCAGCAGTCGGACTAGCGGGACGGCAGATACGCAGTATTTT
CDR3aa: CASSRTSGTADTQYF

j_gene: TRBJ2-1
abundance: once
d_gene: TRBD2
v_gene: TRBV10-1
CDR3nt: TGCGCCAGCAGTGGACTAGCGGTAGACAATGAGCAGTTCTTC
CDR3aa: CASSGLAVDNEQFF

j_gene: TRBJ2-4
abundance: NA
d_gene: NA
v_gene: TRBV4-3
CDR3nt: TGCGCCAGCAGCCAAGATTCAGGGAAAAACATTCAGTACTTC
CDR3aa: CASSQDSGKNIQYF

j_gene: TRBJ1-1
abundance: NA
d_gene: NA
v_gene: TRBV11-3
CDR3nt: TGTGCCAGCAGCTTAGATCCCGGGACAGAAGCTTTCTTT
CDR3aa: CASSLDPGTEAFF

j_gene: TRBJ1-1
abundance: NA
d_gene: TRBD1
v_gene: TRBV18
CDR3nt: TGTGCCAGCTCACCATTAGGACAGGGGAACACTGAAGCTTTCTTT
CDR3aa: CASSPLGQGNTEAFF

j_gene: TRBJ1-1
abundance: few
d_gene: NA
v_gene: TRBV7-9
CDR3nt: TGTGCCAGCAGCTTAGAACACAAGAACACTGAAGCTTTCTTT
CDR3aa: CASSLEHKNTEAFF

j_gene: TRBJ2-5
abundance: NA
d_gene: TRBD2
v_gene: TRBV5-1
CDR3nt: TGCGCCAGCAGCTTATTAGCGGGGGGGAACCAAGAGACCCAGTACTTC
CDR3aa: CASSLLAGGNQETQYF

j_gene: TRBJ2-2
abundance: NA
d_gene: TRBD1
v_gene: TRBV19
CDR3nt: TGTGCCAGTAGTCCCTGGGACAGAAACACCGGGGAGCTGTTTTTT
CDR3aa: CASSPWDRNTGELFF

j_gene: TRBJ2-6
abundance: few
d_gene: NA
v_gene: TRBV7-9
CDR3nt: TGTGCCAGCAGCGGGGGGACAGCCGGGGCCAACGTCCTGACTTTC
CDR3aa: CASSGGTAGANVLTF

j_gene: TRBJ1-3
abundance: NA
d_gene: TRBD1
v_gene: TRBV5-6
CDR3nt: TGTGCCAGCAGCCAGATTAACAGGGGGCTGGTAAACACCATATATTTT
CDR3aa: CASSQINRGLVNTIYF

j_gene: TRBJ2-7
abundance: NA
d_gene: TRBD1
v_gene: TRBV19
CDR3nt: TGTGCCAGTAGGGGGACAGACTGGCGCGAGCAGTACTTC
CDR3aa: CASRGTDWREQYF

j_gene: TRBJ2-5
abundance: NA
d_gene: TRBD2
v_gene: TRBV9
CDR3nt: TGTGCCAGCAGCCCCGACTCTAGCGGCCCGCGGACCCAGTACTTC
CDR3aa: CASSPDSSGPRTQYF

j_gene: TRBJ1-2
abundance: NA
d_gene: NA
v_gene: TRBV30
CDR3nt: TGTGCCTGGACTCAGGGTAACTATGGCTACACCTTC
CDR3aa: CAWTQGNYGYTF

j_gene: TRBJ1-2
abundance: NA
d_gene: TRBD1
v_gene: TRBV4-1
CDR3nt: TGCGCCAGCAGCCAATCCCCGGGACAGCGTCCTAGGGGCTACACCTTC
CDR3aa: CASSQSPGQRPRGYTF

j_gene: TRBJ2-7
abundance: once
d_gene: TRBD1
v_gene: TRBV28
CDR3nt: TGTGCCAGCACCTCCCGGGGGGACAGGGTGGGGGAGCAGTACTTC
CDR3aa: CASTSRGDRVGEQYF